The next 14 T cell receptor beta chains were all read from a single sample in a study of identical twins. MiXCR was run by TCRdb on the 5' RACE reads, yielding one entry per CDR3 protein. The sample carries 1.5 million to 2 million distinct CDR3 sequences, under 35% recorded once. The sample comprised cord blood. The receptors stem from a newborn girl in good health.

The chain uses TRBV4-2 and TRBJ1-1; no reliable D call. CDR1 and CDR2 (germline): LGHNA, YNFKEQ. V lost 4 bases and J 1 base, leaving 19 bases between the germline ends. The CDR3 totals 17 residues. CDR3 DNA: TGTGCCAGCAGCCCGGCCGGGCTAAAAGGCGCGAACACTGAAGCTTTCTTT. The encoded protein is CASSPAGLKGANTEAFF.

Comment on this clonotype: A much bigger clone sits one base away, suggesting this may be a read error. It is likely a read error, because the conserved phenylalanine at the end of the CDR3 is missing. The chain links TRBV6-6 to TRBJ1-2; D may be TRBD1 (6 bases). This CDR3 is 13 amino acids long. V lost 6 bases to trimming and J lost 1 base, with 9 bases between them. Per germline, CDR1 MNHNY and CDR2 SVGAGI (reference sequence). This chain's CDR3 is CASRDSFNYGYTV. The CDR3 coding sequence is TGTGCCAGCAGGGACAGCTTTAACTATGGCTACACCGTC.

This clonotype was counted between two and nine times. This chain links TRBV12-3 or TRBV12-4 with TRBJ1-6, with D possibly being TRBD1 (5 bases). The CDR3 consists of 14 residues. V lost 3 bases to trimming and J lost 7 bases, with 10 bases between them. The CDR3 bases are TGTGCCAGCAGTTTTTCAGGGTGGAATTCACCCCTCCACTTT. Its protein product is CASSFSGWNSPLHF.

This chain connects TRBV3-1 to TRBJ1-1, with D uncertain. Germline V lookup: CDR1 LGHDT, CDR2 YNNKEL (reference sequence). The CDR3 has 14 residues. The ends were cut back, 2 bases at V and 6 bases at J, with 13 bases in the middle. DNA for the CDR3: TGTGCCAGCAGCCAAATTCAGGACGGCTCTGAAGCTTTCTTT. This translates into CASSQIQDGSEAFF. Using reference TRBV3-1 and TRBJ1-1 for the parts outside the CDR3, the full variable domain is DTAVSQTPKYLVTQMGNDKSIKCEQNLGHDTMYWYKQDSKKFLKIMFSYNNKELIINETVPNRFSPKSPDKAHLNLHINSLELGDSAVYFCASSQIQDGSEAFFGQGTRLTVV.

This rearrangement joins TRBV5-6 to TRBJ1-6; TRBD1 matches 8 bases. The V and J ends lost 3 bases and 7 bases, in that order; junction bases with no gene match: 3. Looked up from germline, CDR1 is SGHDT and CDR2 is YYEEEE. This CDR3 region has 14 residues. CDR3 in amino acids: CASSWGQVNSPLHF. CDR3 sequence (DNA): TGTGCCAGCAGCTGGGGACAGGTCAATTCACCCCTCCACTTT.

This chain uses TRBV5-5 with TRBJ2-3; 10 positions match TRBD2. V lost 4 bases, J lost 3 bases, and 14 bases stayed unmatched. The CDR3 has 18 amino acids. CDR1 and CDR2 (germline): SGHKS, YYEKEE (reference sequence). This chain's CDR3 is CASSPITIAGGRTDTQYF. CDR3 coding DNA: TGTGCCAGCAGCCCTATAACTATAGCGGGAGGAAGAACAGATACGCAGTATTTT.

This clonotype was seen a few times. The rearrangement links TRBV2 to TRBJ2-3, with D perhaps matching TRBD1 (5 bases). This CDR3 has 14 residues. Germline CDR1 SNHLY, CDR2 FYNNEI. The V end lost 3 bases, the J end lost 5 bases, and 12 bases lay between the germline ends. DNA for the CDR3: TGTGCCAGCAGTGAGTCCAGGGTCAGAGATACGCAGTATTTT. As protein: CASSESRVRDTQYF.

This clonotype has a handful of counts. CDR3 nucleotides: TGTGCCAGCAGCATCAGGGACAGGGCTAACTATGGCTACACCTTC. Protein: CASSIRDRANYGYTF. The rearrangement links TRBV5-5 to TRBJ1-2, with 9 positions matching TRBD1. Germline CDR1 is SGHKS and CDR2 is YYEKEE (reference sequence). The CDR3 sequence is 15 residues long. Trimming removed 4 bases from V and 0 bases from J; junction bases left unmatched: 4.

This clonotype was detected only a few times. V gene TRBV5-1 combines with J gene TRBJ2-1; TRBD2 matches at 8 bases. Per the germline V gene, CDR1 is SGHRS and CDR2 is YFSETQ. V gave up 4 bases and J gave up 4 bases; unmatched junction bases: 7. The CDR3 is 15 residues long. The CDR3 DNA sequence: TGCGCCAGCAGCCCCTTTCGGGGGGGGTACAATGAGCAGTTCTTC. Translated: CASSPFRGGYNEQFF.

CDR3 region: CASSLRDTGNQPQHF. CDR3 coding DNA: TGTGCCAGCAGTTTACGGGACACCGGTAATCAGCCCCAGCATTTT. V gene TRBV27 combines with J gene TRBJ1-5; TRBD1 is a possible D gene (6 bases). V lost 2 bases and J 4 bases, leaving 12 bases between the germline ends. The CDR3 loop spans 15 amino acids. Germline V gene lookup returns CDR1 MNHEY and CDR2 SMNVEV (reference sequence).

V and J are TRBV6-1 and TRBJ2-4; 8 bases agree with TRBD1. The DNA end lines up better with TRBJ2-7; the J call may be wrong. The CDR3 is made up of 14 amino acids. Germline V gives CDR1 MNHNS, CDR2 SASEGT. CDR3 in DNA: TGTGCCAGCAGGGTCCGACAGGGGTCCTACGAGCAGTACTTC. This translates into CASRVRQGSYEQYF.

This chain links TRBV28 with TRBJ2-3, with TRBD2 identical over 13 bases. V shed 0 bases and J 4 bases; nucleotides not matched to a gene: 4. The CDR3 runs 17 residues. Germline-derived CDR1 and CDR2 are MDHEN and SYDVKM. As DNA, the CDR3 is TGTGCCAGCAGTTTATGGACTAGCGGGAGGAGGGCAGATACGCAGTATTTT. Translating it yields CASSLWTSGRRADTQYF.

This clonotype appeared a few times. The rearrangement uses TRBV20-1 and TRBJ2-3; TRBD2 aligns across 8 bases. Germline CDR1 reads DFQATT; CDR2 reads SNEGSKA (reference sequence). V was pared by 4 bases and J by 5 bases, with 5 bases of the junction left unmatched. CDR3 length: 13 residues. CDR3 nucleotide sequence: TGCAGTGCTAACGATCTAGCGGGAGATACGCAGTATTTT. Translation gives CSANDLAGDTQYF.

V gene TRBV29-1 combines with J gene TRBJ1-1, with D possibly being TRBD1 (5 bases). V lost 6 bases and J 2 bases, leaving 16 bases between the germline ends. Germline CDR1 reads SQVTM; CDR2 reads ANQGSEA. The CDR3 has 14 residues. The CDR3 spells CSVVYNRPNTEAFF. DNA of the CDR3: TGCAGCGTAGTCTATAACAGGCCCAACACTGAAGCTTTCTTT.